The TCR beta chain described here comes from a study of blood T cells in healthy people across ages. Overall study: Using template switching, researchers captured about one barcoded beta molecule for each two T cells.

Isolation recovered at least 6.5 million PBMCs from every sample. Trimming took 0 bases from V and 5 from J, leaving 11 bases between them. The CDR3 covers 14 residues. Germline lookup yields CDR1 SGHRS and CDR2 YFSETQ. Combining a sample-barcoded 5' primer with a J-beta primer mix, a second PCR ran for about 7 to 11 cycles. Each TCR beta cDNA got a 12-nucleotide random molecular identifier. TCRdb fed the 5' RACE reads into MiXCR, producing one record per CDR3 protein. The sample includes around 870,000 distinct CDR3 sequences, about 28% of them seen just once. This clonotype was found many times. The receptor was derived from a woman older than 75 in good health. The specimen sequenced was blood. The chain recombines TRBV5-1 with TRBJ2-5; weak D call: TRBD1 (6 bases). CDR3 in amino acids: CASSLEGGWETQYF. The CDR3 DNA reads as TGCGCCAGCAGCTTGGAAGGGGGTTGGGAGACCCAGTACTTC.